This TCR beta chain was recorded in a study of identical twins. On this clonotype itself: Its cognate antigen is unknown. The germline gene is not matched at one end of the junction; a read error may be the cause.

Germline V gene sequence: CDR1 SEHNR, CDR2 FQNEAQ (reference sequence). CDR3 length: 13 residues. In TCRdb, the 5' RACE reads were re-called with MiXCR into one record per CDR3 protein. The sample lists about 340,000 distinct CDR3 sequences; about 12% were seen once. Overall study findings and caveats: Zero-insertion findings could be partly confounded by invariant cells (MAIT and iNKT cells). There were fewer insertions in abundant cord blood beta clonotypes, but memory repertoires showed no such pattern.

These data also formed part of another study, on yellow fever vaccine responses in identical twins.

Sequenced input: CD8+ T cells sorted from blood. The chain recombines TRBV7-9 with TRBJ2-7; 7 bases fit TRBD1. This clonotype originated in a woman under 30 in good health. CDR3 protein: CARSWGQSYEQYF. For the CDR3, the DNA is TGTGCCAGGAGCTGGGGACAGTCCTACGAGCAGTACTTC.